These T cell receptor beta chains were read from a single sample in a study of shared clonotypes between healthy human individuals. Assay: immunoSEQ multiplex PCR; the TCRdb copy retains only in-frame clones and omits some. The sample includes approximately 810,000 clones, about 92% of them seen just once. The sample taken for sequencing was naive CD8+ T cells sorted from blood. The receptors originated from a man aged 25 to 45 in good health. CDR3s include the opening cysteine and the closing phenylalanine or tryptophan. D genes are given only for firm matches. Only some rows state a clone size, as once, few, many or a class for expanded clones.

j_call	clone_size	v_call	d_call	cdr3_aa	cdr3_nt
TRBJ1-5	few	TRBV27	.	CASSPRGRQYQPQHF	TGTGCCAGCAGCCCACGGGGGCGCCAATATCAGCCCCAGCATTTT
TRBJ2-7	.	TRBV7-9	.	CASRDTAGRLPEQYF	TGTGCCAGCAGGGACACCGCGGGACGGCTGCCCGAGCAGTACTTC
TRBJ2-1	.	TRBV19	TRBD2	CASSMGLAGVTSYNEQFF	TGTGCCAGTAGTATGGGCCTAGCGGGAGTAACGTCCTACAATGAGCAGTTCTTC
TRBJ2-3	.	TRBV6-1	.	CASGGIFSTDTQYF	TGTGCCAGCGGAGGGATCTTTAGCACAGATACGCAGTATTTT
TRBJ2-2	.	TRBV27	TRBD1	CASSSYGTVNTGELFF	TGTGCCAGCAGCTCTTATGGGACAGTGAACACCGGGGAGCTGTTTTTT
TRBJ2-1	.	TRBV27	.	CASRRGNEQFF	TGTGCCAGCCGCAGGGGTAATGAGCAGTTCTTC
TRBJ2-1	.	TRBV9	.	CASSVGGGNEQFF	TGTGCCAGCAGCGTAGGGGGAGGCAATGAGCAGTTCTTC
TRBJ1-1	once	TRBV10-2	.	CASSESTRRSEAFF	TGCGCCAGCAGTGAGTCGACTCGGCGGAGTGAAGCTTTCTTT
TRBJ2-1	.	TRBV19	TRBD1	CASSILQGAGNEQFF	TGTGCCAGTAGTATTTTACAGGGGGCTGGCAATGAGCAGTTCTTC
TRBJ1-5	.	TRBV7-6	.	CASSLNRVSQPQHF	TGTGCCAGCAGCCTGAACAGGGTGAGTCAGCCCCAGCATTTT
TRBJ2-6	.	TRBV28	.	CASSLSRLSGANVLTF	TGTGCCAGCAGTTTATCCCGCCTCTCTGGGGCCAACGTCCTGACTTTC
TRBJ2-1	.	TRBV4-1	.	CASSQVAESSYNEQFF	TGCGCCAGCAGCCAAGTAGCGGAGAGCTCCTACAATGAGCAGTTCTTC
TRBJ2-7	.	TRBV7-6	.	CASSPHQHIEQDSYEQYF	TGTGCCAGCAGCCCGCATCAACATATAGAACAGGACTCCTACGAGCAGTACTTC
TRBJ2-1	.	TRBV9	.	CASSVEISGYYNEQFF	TGTGCCAGCAGCGTAGAAATTAGCGGATACTACAATGAGCAGTTCTTC
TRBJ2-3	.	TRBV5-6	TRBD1	CASRDRTGDSTDTQYF	TGTGCCAGCAGGGATAGGACAGGGGACAGCACAGATACGCAGTATTTT
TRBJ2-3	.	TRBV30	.	CAWSVGPRLSTDTQYF	TGTGCCTGGAGTGTAGGCCCCCGACTGAGCACAGATACGCAGTATTTT
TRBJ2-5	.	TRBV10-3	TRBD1	CAIRDLGQPLETQYF	TGTGCCATCAGGGACTTGGGACAGCCCCTGGAGACCCAGTACTTC
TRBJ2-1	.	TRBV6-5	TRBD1	CASNRGYSSYNEQFF	TGTGCCAGCAACAGGGGTTATAGCTCCTACAATGAGCAGTTCTTC
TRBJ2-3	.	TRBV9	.	CASSPGGREQYF	TGTGCCAGCAGCCCAGGGGGGCGGGAGCAGTATTTT
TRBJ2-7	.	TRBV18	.	CASSPTVDYEQYF	TGTGCCAGCTCACCAACGGTCGACTACGAGCAGTACTTC
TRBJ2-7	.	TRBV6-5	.	CASSYSGPYEQYF	TGTGCCAGCAGTTACTCCGGACCTTACGAGCAGTACTTC
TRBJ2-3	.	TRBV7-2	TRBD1	CAGGTGVIDTQYF	TGTGCCGGTGGGACAGGGGTAATAGATACGCAGTATTTT
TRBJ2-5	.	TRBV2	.	CASSEGDSWETQYF	TGTGCCAGCAGTGAAGGAGACAGTTGGGAGACCCAGTACTTC
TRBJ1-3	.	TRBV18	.	CASSQPTGNTIYF	TGTGCCAGCTCACAACCGACGGGAAACACCATATATTTT
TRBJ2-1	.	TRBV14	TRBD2	CASSLPGLAGGNEQFF	TGTGCCAGCAGCCTACCGGGACTAGCGGGAGGCAATGAGCAGTTCTTC